This T cell receptor (beta chain) originates from a study of technical replicates of blood from several donors. This CDR3 is built from 16 residues. V shed 1 base and J 1 base; nucleotides not matched to a gene: 0. From germline, CDR1 is LNHDA and CDR2 SQIVND (reference sequence). TCRdb keeps only in-frame clones here, not all; method: immunoSEQ multiplex PCR. Here the sample spans tens of thousands of clones, about 91% being singletons. The specimen was T cells isolated from PBMCs. This clonotype was sampled from a human donor in good health. Some clones in this sample may be carry-over from other donors' samples. V is TRBV19 and J is TRBJ2-2, with TRBD2 matching over 10 bases. This CDR3 is CASSIVAGGNTGELFF. Written as DNA, the CDR3 is TGTGCCAGTAGTATAGTAGCGGGAGGGAACACCGGGGAGCTGTTTTTT.